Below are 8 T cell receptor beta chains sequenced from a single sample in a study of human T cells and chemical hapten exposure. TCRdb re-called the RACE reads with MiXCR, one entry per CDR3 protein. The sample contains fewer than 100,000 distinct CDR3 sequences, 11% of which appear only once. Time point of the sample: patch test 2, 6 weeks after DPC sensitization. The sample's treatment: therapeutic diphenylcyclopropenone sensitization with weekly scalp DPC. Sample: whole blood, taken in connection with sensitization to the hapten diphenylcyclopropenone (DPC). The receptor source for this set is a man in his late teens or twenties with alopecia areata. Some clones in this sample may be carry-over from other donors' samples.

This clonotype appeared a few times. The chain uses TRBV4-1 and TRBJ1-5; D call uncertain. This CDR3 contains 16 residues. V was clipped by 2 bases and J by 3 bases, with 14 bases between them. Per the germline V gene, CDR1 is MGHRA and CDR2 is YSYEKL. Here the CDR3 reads CASSQPATPINQPQHF. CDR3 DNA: TGCGCCAGCAGCCAACCAGCGACACCCATCAATCAGCCCCAGCATTTT.

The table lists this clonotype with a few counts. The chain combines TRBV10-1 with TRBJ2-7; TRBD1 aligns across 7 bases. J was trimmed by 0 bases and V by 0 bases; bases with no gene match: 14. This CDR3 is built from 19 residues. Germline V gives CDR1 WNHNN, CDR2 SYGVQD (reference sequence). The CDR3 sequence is CASSESNELGAGGSYEQYF. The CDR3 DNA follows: TGCGCCAGCAGTGAGTCGAATGAGTTGGGGGCAGGGGGCTCCTACGAGCAGTACTTC.

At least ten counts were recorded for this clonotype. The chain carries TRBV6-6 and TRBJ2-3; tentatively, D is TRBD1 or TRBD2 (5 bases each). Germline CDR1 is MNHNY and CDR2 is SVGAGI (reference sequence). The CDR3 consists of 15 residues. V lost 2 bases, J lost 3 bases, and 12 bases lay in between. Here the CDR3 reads CASSYPSGGTDTQYF. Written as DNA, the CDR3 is TGTGCCAGCAGTTACCCCTCTGGGGGAACAGATACGCAGTATTTT.

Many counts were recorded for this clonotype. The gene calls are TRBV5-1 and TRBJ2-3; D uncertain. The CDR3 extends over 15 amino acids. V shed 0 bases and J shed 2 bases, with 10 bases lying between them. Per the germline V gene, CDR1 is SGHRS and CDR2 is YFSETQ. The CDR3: CASSLARLPTDTQYF. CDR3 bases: TGCGCCAGCAGCTTGGCCAGGCTACCCACAGATACGCAGTATTTT.

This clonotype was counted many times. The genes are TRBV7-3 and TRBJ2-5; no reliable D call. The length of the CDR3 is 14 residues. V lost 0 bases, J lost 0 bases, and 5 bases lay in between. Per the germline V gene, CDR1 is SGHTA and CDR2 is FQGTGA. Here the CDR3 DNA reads TGTGCCAGCAGCTTAACAGTAAACCAAGAGACCCAGTACTTC. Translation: CASSLTVNQETQYF.

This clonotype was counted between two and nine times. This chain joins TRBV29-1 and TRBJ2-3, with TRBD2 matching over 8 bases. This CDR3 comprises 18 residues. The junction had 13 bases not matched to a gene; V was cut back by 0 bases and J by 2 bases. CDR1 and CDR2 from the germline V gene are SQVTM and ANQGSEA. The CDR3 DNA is TGCAGCGTTGAAGATTTTCGACGGAGCGGGGGCCTCACAGATACGCAGTATTTT. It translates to CSVEDFRRSGGLTDTQYF.

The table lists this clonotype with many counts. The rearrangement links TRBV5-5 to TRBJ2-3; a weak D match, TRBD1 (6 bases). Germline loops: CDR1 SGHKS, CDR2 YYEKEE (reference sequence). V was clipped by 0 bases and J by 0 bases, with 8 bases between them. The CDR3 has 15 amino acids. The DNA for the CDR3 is TGTGCCAGCAGCTTGGACAGGGAAAGCACAGATACGCAGTATTTT. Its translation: CASSLDRESTDTQYF.

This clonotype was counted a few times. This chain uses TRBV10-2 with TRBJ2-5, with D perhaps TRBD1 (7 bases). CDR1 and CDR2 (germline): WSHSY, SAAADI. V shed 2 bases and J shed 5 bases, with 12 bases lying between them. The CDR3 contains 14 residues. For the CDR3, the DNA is TGCGCCAGCAGTGAGGGAGGGGGCAGGGAGACCCAGTACTTC. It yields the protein CASSEGGGRETQYF.